This is a list of T cell receptor beta chains from one sample in a study of metastatic and nonmetastatic thyroid tumors. TCRdb re-clonotyped the PCR reads via MiXCR. This table holds 20,000 to 25,000 clones, less than 20% found once. Sequencing used blood. These receptors originate from a female donor with papillary thyroid cancer or a benign thyroid nodule (not recorded which). Some clones in this sample may be carry-over from other donors' samples. Each CDR3 is given with its conserved first and last residue. The D gene is left open where the match is weak. Clone size appears in some rows only: once, few, many, or a class for an expanded clone.

j_call d_call v_call clone_size cdr3_aa cdr3_nt
TRBJ2-3 . TRBV2 few CATSQVDTQYF TGTGCCACCAGCCAAGTAGATACGCAGTATTTT
TRBJ2-3 . TRBV29-1 many CSVEERAGGRGTDTQYF TGCAGCGTTGAAGAACGGGCAGGCGGACGGGGCACAGATACGCAGTATTTT
TRBJ2-3 TRBD2 TRBV5-1 . CANSLRGLAGVGDTQYF TGTGCCAACAGCTTACGCGGGTTGGCGGGAGTAGGCGATACGCAGTATTTT
TRBJ2-7 TRBD2 TRBV19 many CASSLSGGGSYEQYF TGTGCCAGTAGCCTGAGTGGCGGGGGCTCCTACGAGCAGTACTTC
TRBJ1-5 TRBD1 TRBV2 many CASSTGQGGQPQHF TGTGCCAGCTCAACGGGACAGGGAGGCCAGCCCCAGCATTTT
TRBJ1-1 . TRBV2 many CASIRDMNTEAFF TGTGCCAGCATTAGAGATATGAACACTGAAGCTTTCTTT
TRBJ1-5 . TRBV6-1 . CASSVFLGRGFNQPRHF TGTGCCAGCAGTGTTTTTTTGGGCAGGGGATTCAATCAGCCCCGGCATTTT
TRBJ2-1 . TRBV24-1 many CATGAGEIHNEQFF TGTGCCACAGGGGCTGGGGAGATCCACAATGAGCAGTTCTTC
TRBJ1-4 . TRBV28 few CASRALQSGNEKLFF TGTGCCAGCAGAGCTCTACAGAGCGGAAATGAAAAACTGTTTTTT
TRBJ1-3 TRBD1 TRBV4-3 many CASSQSYRGYGNTIYF TGCGCCAGCAGCCAATCTTACAGGGGGTACGGAAACACCATATATTTT
TRBJ2-5 TRBD2 TRBV7-9 many CASSQAGRRETQYF TGTGCCAGCAGCCAAGCGGGACGGCGAGAGACCCAGTACTTC
TRBJ1-2 TRBD1 TRBV15 many CATSRARTGNYGYTF TGTGCCACCAGCAGAGCAAGGACAGGGAACTATGGCTACACCTTC
TRBJ2-2 TRBD2 TRBV11-3 many CASSSASGSNTGELFF TGTGCCAGCAGCTCTGCTAGCGGCTCGAACACCGGGGAGCTGTTTTTT
TRBJ1-6 . TRBV11-2 . CASSSRGGPGDSPLHF TGTGCCAGCAGCTCTCGAGGGGGGCCAGGGGATTCACCCCTCCACTTT
TRBJ1-2 . TRBV20-1 . CSASADSIGVRDGYTF TGCAGTGCTAGTGCGGACAGCATCGGTGTTAGGGATGGCTACACCTTC
TRBJ1-3 TRBD1 TRBV5-1 medium-sized CASSFDRTGGGNTIYF TGCGCCAGCAGCTTCGACCGGACAGGGGGTGGAAACACCATATATTTT
TRBJ2-7 TRBD2 TRBV4-3 many CASSQLAGPSYEQYF TGCGCCAGCAGCCAACTAGCGGGACCATCCTACGAGCAGTACTTC
TRBJ1-2 . TRBV6-1 many CASSAAGWYGYTF TGTGCCAGCAGTGCTGCAGGGTGGTATGGCTACACCTTC
TRBJ2-6 TRBD1 TRBV6-1 many CASSGDSSGANVLTF TGTGCCAGCAGTGGGGACAGCTCTGGGGCCAACGTCCTGACTTTC
TRBJ2-2 . TRBV18 many CASSPRRGTGELFF TGTGCCAGCTCACCACGTCGGGGGACCGGGGAGCTGTTTTTT
TRBJ2-7 . TRBV7-8 many CASEGRWAYEQYF TGTGCCAGCGAGGGCAGGTGGGCCTACGAGCAGTACTTC
TRBJ2-1 TRBD1 TRBV20-1 many CSAKGGGDYNEQFF TGCAGTGCGAAAGGGGGCGGAGACTACAATGAGCAGTTCTTC
TRBJ1-2 . TRBV15 many CATSEERQNYGYTF TGTGCCACCAGCGAAGAAAGACAGAACTATGGCTACACCTTC
TRBJ2-1 TRBD1 TRBV6-1 . CASSEAEQGEQFF TGTGCCAGCAGTGAGGCGGAACAGGGGGAGCAGTTCTTC
TRBJ1-3 . TRBV4-2 many CASSQAQGQHSGNTIYF TGTGCCAGCAGCCAAGCCCAAGGACAGCACTCTGGAAACACCATATATTTT
TRBJ1-1 TRBD1 TRBV20-1 many CSGPGQLNTEAFF TGCAGTGGACCGGGACAGTTGAACACTGAAGCTTTCTTT
TRBJ2-7 . TRBV28 . CASSAAGAGTAYEHYF TGTGCCAGCAGTGCTGCCGGTGCGGGTACCGCCTACGAGCATTACTTC
TRBJ1-6 TRBD1 TRBV27 medium-sized CASRTGPHSPLHF TGTGCCAGCAGGACAGGGCCTCATTCACCCCTCCACTTT
TRBJ1-3 . TRBV28 many CASSFDRSGNTIYF TGTGCCAGCAGCTTTGACAGGTCTGGAAACACCATATATTTT
TRBJ2-1 TRBD1 TRBV24-1 many CATSDSGTGGRNNEQFF TGTGCCACCAGTGATTCCGGGACAGGGGGGAGGAACAATGAGCAGTTCTTC